What follows are 30 T cell receptor beta chains derived from one specimen sequenced in a study of T cell repertoires in cytomegalovirus infection. TCRdb reprocessed the reads via MiXCR and lists one record per CDR3 protein. The table includes 560,000 or so distinct CDR3 sequences, about 15% detected once. Material: CD8+ T cells from PBMCs. These receptor sequences come from a human donor in good health (CMV status not recorded). Some clones in this sample may be carry-over from other donors' samples.

This clonotype has a count of ten or more. The chain employs TRBV7-6 and TRBJ1-4; 7 nucleotides line up with TRBD1. The CDR3 covers 16 residues. The V and J ends lost 5 bases and 1 base, in that order; junction bases with no gene match: 7. CDR1 and CDR2 from the germline V gene are SGHVS and FNYEAQ. CDR3 sequence reads: CASSPDRIRTNEKLFF. CDR3 nucleotides: TGTGCCAGCAGCCCGGACAGGATTCGAACTAATGAAAAACTGTTTTTT. The whole variable domain, filled in from reference TRBV7-6 and TRBJ1-4, reads GAGVSQSPRYKVTKRGQDVALRCDPISGHVSLYWYRQALGQGPEFLTYFNYEAQQDKSGLPNDRFSAERPEGSISTLTIQRTEQRDSAMYRCASSPDRIRTNEKLFFGSGTQLSVL.

This clonotype was seen a handful of times. This chain links TRBV7-3 with TRBJ2-1; weak D call: TRBD1 (5 bases). The CDR3 runs to 15 residues. V lost 3 bases and J 5 bases, leaving 14 bases between the germline ends. Per germline, CDR1 SGHTA and CDR2 FQGTGA. In DNA, the CDR3 is TGTGCCAGCAGCTTGGGGCTAGGGCCTGACAATGAGCAGTTCTTC. Protein: CASSLGLGPDNEQFF.

This clonotype was detected ten times or more. V usage is TRBV12-3 or TRBV12-4 and J usage is TRBJ2-7, with 8 bases that match TRBD2. The CDR3 has 17 residues. V dropped 6 bases and J dropped 2; count of bases not matched to a gene: 15. CDR3 residues: CASSQTWSGGIPYEQYF. The CDR3 DNA sequence: TGTGCCAGCAGCCAGACCTGGAGCGGGGGCATCCCCTACGAGCAGTACTTC.

The chain carries TRBV6-5 and TRBJ2-2, with TRBD2 matching over 7 bases. CDR3 length: 15 residues. CDR1 MNHEY and CDR2 SVGAGI come from the germline V gene. J was trimmed by 6 bases and V by 2 bases; bases with no gene match: 6. CDR3 coding DNA: TGTGCCAGCAGTTACACCGGGGGGAGATCCGGGGAGCTGTTTTTT. This encodes CASSYTGGRSGELFF.

This clonotype has just a few counts. The chain links TRBV10-2 to TRBJ1-6; D is unresolved. CDR3 length: 14 residues. The V gene lost 2 bases and the J gene lost 7 bases, with 9 bases spanning the gap. Germline CDR1 reads WSHSY; CDR2 reads SAAADI. In nucleotides, the CDR3 is TGCGCCAGCAGTGAGACCGGGAACAATTCACCCCTCCACTTT. Amino acids: CASSETGNNSPLHF.

V and J are TRBV4-2 and TRBJ1-6; D perhaps matches TRBD1 (5 bases). In germline, CDR1 is LGHNA, CDR2 YNFKEQ. Trimming pared 4 bases from V and 8 bases from J, leaving 21 bases between. The length of the CDR3 is 17 residues. CDR3 DNA: TGTGCCAGCAGCCCAAGAAGTGTAGCAGGGCGAGATTCACCCCTCCACTTT. Translating gives CASSPRSVAGRDSPLHF.

The rearrangement links TRBV5-1 to TRBJ1-2; D unclear. The CDR3 has 13 amino acids. Germline V lookup: CDR1 SGHRS, CDR2 YFSETQ. V lost 2 bases and J lost 3, with 8 bases in between. The CDR3 DNA sequence: TGCGCCAGCAGCTTCCCCAGTGACTATGGCTACACCTTC. Its translation: CASSFPSDYGYTF.

This clonotype was recorded at least ten times. The chain combines TRBV28 with TRBJ2-3; D is uncertain. This CDR3 is 15 amino acids long. The germline V gene has CDR1 MDHEN and CDR2 SYDVKM. V lost 3 bases, J lost 2 bases, and 12 bases lay in between. CDR3: CASSFRADHTDTQYF. For the CDR3, the DNA is TGTGCCAGCAGTTTTAGGGCAGACCACACAGATACGCAGTATTTT.

This chain uses TRBV29-1 with TRBJ1-5; possibly TRBD1 for D (6 bases). Per germline, CDR1 SQVTM and CDR2 ANQGSEA. CDR3 length: 13 amino acids. V was trimmed by 5 bases and J by 7 bases, leaving 15 bases between them. This CDR3 is CSVSQGWDQPQHF. Written as DNA, the CDR3 is TGCAGCGTTTCACAGGGTTGGGACCAGCCCCAGCATTTT.

This clonotype has at least ten counts. V is TRBV7-9 and J is TRBJ2-7; 9 bases match TRBD1. The CDR3 spans 15 residues. Germline CDR1 and CDR2: SEHNR and FQNEAQ (reference sequence). V trimming: 2 bases; J trimming: 4 bases; junction bases outside the gene matches: 6. CDR3 sequence: CASSLSRDRVYEQYF. For the CDR3, the DNA is TGTGCCAGCAGCTTATCCCGGGACAGGGTGTACGAGCAGTACTTC.

In its sample, this clonotype was seen a few times. The rearrangement joins TRBV6-1 to TRBJ2-1; a possible D gene is TRBD2 (5 bases). Deletions cut 2 bases from V and 9 bases from J, with 17 bases between. CDR3 size: 15 residues. Germline-derived CDR1 and CDR2 are MNHNS and SASEGT. CDR3 DNA: TGTGCCAGCAGTGAAATGACTACCAGAGCAAGTGAGCAGTTCTTC. This codes for CASSEMTTRASEQFF.

Details on this clonotype: The CDR3 end shows no conserved phenylalanine or tryptophan, and so a read error is likely. This sequence joins TRBV7-2 and TRBJ2-1; 14 bases are a match to TRBD2. There are 16 residues in the CDR3. The germline gives CDR1 SGHTA, CDR2 FQGNSA. CDR3 sequence (DNA): TGTGCTAGCAGCCCTGGGACTAGCGGGAGCTACAATGATCAGTTCTTA. Encoded protein: CASSPGTSGSYNDQFL.

This clonotype was seen at least ten times. The chain employs TRBV7-3 and TRBJ1-2; D remains unclear. Between the trimmed V and J ends, which lost 0 bases and 4 bases, there was a span of 15 bases. Germline V gene lookup returns CDR1 SGHTA and CDR2 FQGTGA. This CDR3 region has 16 residues. The CDR3 DNA reads TGTGCCAGCAGCTTAACGGCAGGCGATACTTCCTATGGCTACACCTTC. This codes for CASSLTAGDTSYGYTF.

Only a few counts were recorded for this clonotype. This chain links TRBV27 with TRBJ1-5, with D unresolved. The CDR3 is 13 residues long. V was clipped by 0 bases and J by 6 bases, with 6 bases between them. CDR1 MNHEY and CDR2 SMNVEV come from the germline V gene (reference sequence). CDR3: CASSLSKIQPQHF. CDR3 in DNA: TGTGCCAGCAGTTTATCGAAAATTCAGCCCCAGCATTTT.

The chain joins TRBV25-1 to TRBJ1-2, with 8 positions matching TRBD1. Germline CDR1 and CDR2: MGHDK and SYGVNS. This CDR3 is 14 amino acids long. V shed 6 bases and J 2 bases; nucleotides not matched to a gene: 5. The CDR3 here is CASRDRESNYGYTF. The CDR3, as DNA: TGTGCCAGCAGGGACAGGGAGTCCAACTATGGCTACACCTTC.

This clonotype was seen a handful of times. The rearrangement links TRBV20-1 to TRBJ2-5, with a tentative D call TRBD2 (5 bases). V gave up 6 bases and J gave up 2 bases, with 13 bases separating them. The germline V gene encodes CDR1 DFQATT and CDR2 SNEGSKA (reference sequence). This CDR3 is built from 13 residues. The CDR3 spells CSAFGLGQETQYF. The CDR3 coding sequence is TGCAGTGCCTTCGGACTTGGACAAGAGACCCAGTACTTC.

This clonotype has a handful of counts. CDR3 in DNA: TGTGCCAGCAGTCTCGGATGGGACAGGGGACTCCACAATGAGCAGTTCTTC. Protein product: CASSLGWDRGLHNEQFF. The chain combines TRBV28 with TRBJ2-1; 10 bases are shared with TRBD1. CDR1 and CDR2 (germline): MDHEN, SYDVKM. CDR3 length equals 17 residues. Trimming cost V 5 bases and J 5 bases; bases outside gene matches: 12. Together with reference TRBV28 and TRBJ2-1, the CDR3 gives the full variable domain: DVKVTQSSRYLVKRTGEKVFLECVQDMDHENMFWYRQDPGLGLRLIYFSYDVKMKEKGDIPEGYSVSREKKERFSLILESASTNQTSMYLCASSLGWDRGLHNEQFFGPGTRLTVL.

This chain uses TRBV28 with TRBJ2-7; 8 positions match TRBD2. In germline, CDR1 is MDHEN, CDR2 SYDVKM. V shed 7 bases, J shed 2 bases, and the junction held 13 bases outside the gene matches. The CDR3 has 16 amino acids. CDR3 protein: CASTIVILAVTYEQYF. CDR3 bases: TGTGCCAGCACCATCGTTATACTAGCGGTTACCTACGAGCAGTACTTC.

The chain recombines TRBV15 with TRBJ1-4; 7 nucleotides line up with TRBD1. Germline V lookup: CDR1 LNHNV, CDR2 YYDKDF (reference sequence). J gave up 0 bases and V 9 bases, and 4 bases lay outside the gene matches. This CDR3 is 14 amino acids long. Here the CDR3 reads CATTGRATNEKLFF. CDR3 nucleotides: TGTGCCACGACAGGGCGGGCAACTAATGAAAAACTGTTTTTT.

The table lists this clonotype with a count of one. The CDR3 spells CASSVGQGAPRDTQYF. The CDR3 DNA is TGTGCCAGCAGTGTGGGACAGGGGGCGCCTCGAGATACGCAGTATTTT. The chain employs TRBV2 and TRBJ2-3; TRBD1 agrees at 12 bases. This CDR3 comprises 16 residues. V dropped 4 bases and J dropped 5; count of bases not matched to a gene: 7. Per the germline V gene, CDR1 is SNHLY and CDR2 is FYNNEI.

The table lists this clonotype with many counts. The chain carries TRBV7-9 and TRBJ1-1; D perhaps matches TRBD1 (6 bases). The CDR3 has 15 residues. Per germline, CDR1 SEHNR and CDR2 FQNEAQ (reference sequence). The V end was cut by 5 bases, the J end by 4 bases, with 17 bases between. The CDR3 loop is CASSDTGKVGTEAFF. The CDR3 DNA follows: TGTGCCAGCAGCGACACAGGGAAGGTGGGCACTGAAGCTTTCTTT. The whole variable domain, remainder taken from reference TRBV7-9 and TRBJ1-1, is DTGVSQNPRHKITKRGQNVTFRCDPISEHNRLYWYRQTLGQGPEFLTYFQNEAQLEKSRLLSDRFSAERPKGSFSTLEIQRTEQGDSAMYLCASSDTGKVGTEAFFGQGTRLTVV.

This chain connects TRBV23-1 to TRBJ1-5; maybe TRBD1 (6 bases). TRBV23-1 is an ORF; its function is uncertain. V gave up 3 bases and J gave up 6 bases, with 18 bases separating them. The CDR3 extends over 16 amino acids. The CDR3 spells CASSQLRGEAPQPQHF. The CDR3, as DNA: TGCGCCAGCAGTCAGCTCAGGGGCGAGGCACCTCAGCCCCAGCATTTT.

This clonotype was recorded at least ten times. V and J are TRBV28 and TRBJ2-3, with D possibly being TRBD2 (5 bases). CDR1 and CDR2 (germline): MDHEN, SYDVKM. V lost 3 bases, J lost 2 bases, and 18 bases lay in between. This CDR3 spans 17 amino acids. CDR3 residues: CASSLVAIAMITDTQYF. DNA of the CDR3: TGTGCCAGCAGTTTGGTTGCCATAGCGATGATCACAGATACGCAGTATTTT. Looking up the rest from reference TRBV28 and TRBJ2-3 gives the full variable domain: DVKVTQSSRYLVKRTGEKVFLECVQDMDHENMFWYRQDPGLGLRLIYFSYDVKMKEKGDIPEGYSVSREKKERFSLILESASTNQTSMYLCASSLVAIAMITDTQYFGPGTRLTVL.

In its sample, this clonotype was seen a few times. The chain employs TRBV27 and TRBJ1-2, with unresolved D. V dropped 5 bases and J dropped 0 bases, with 19 bases sitting between them. CDR3 length: 17 residues. Germline-derived CDR1 and CDR2 are MNHEY and SMNVEV (reference sequence). The DNA of the CDR3 is TGTGCCAGCAGTCCCGACGCAGATCTGGGATCTAACTATGGCTACACCTTC. It is translated as CASSPDADLGSNYGYTF.

There are many counts of this clonotype. The V and J genes are TRBV2 and TRBJ2-7; no reliable D call. V lost 6 bases and J lost 11, with 11 bases in between. The CDR3 has 10 amino acids. CDR1 SNHLY and CDR2 FYNNEI come from the germline V gene. The chain's CDR3 is CASRVSAEYF. The CDR3 bases are TGTGCCAGCAGAGTTAGTGCAGAGTACTTC. Using reference TRBV2 and TRBJ2-7 for the parts outside the CDR3, the full variable domain is EPEVTQTPSHQVTQMGQEVILRCVPISNHLYFYWYRQILGQKVEFLVSFYNNEISEKSEIFDDQFSVERPDGSNFTLKIRSTKLEDSAMYFCASRVSAEYFGPGTRLTVT.

This clonotype has a count of ten or more. The chain couples TRBV7-9 to TRBJ2-7, with a possible D match to TRBD2 (5 bases). Trimming removed 4 bases from V and 5 bases from J, with 18 bases in between. The CDR3 is 15 residues long. Germline V lookup: CDR1 SEHNR, CDR2 FQNEAQ (reference sequence). The CDR3 DNA sequence: TGTGCCAGCAGCTCGGCTAGAGGGAGCAACCACGAGCAGTACTTC. Protein: CASSSARGSNHEQYF.

This clonotype was found many times. The chain couples TRBV28 to TRBJ2-5, with TRBD1 identical over 7 bases. V was pared by 2 bases and J by 3 bases, with 3 bases of the junction left unmatched. Looked up from germline, CDR1 is MDHEN and CDR2 is SYDVKM. The CDR3 sequence is 14 residues long. In DNA, the CDR3 is TGTGCCAGCAGTTTAGGGACAGCCAAAGAGACCCAGTACTTC. It yields the protein CASSLGTAKETQYF.

This chain connects TRBV20-1 to TRBJ1-1; D remains unclear. The germline V gene encodes CDR1 DFQATT and CDR2 SNEGSKA (reference sequence). V lost 6 bases and J 4 bases, leaving 18 bases between the germline ends. CDR3 length: 14 residues. The CDR3 is CSAPIGGFGTEAFF. The CDR3 nucleotides read TGCAGTGCCCCGATAGGCGGGTTCGGCACTGAAGCTTTCTTT.

The chain uses TRBV14 and TRBJ2-2; perhaps TRBD2 as D (6 bases). CDR3 length equals 16 residues. The V end lost 4 bases, the J end lost 6 bases, and 18 bases lay between the germline ends. Germline lookup yields CDR1 SGHDN and CDR2 FVKESK. The CDR3: CASSPLEGWSPGELFF. The CDR3 region has the DNA TGTGCCAGCAGCCCCCTGGAGGGCTGGTCACCCGGGGAGCTGTTTTTT.

Comment on this clonotype: Compared with germline, one end of the junction differs, possibly owing to a read error. V usage is TRBV29-1 and J usage is TRBJ2-6, with a possible D match to TRBD1 (5 bases). The CDR3 consists of 14 residues. The germline CDR1 and CDR2 sequences are SQVTM and ANQGSEA. CDR3 in DNA: TGCAGCGCCAGGGAATCCTCTAGGGCCAACGTCCTGACTTTC. Amino acids: CSARESSRANVLTF.